One and the same sample provided the 32 T cell receptor beta chains below, sequenced in a study of blood T cell repertoires in COVID-19. The table came from immunoSEQ multiplex PCR; TCRdb's copy has only in-frame clones and leaves some out. This sample has around 300,000 clones, with around 91% found just once. The material sequenced was PBMCs or T cells enriched from blood (not recorded which). These TCRs come from a woman aged 18-29 years with acute COVID-19.

V is TRBV18 and J is TRBJ2-1, with 8 bases lining up with TRBD1. Germline assignment: CDR1 KGHSH and CDR2 LQKENI. The CDR3 has 12 amino acids. J gave up 15 bases and V 3 bases, and 7 bases lay outside the gene matches. CDR3 coding DNA: TGTGCCAGCTCACCCGACAGGGGAACTCTGTTCTTC. Protein product: CASSPDRGTLFF. Variable domain in full (rest from reference TRBV18 and TRBJ2-1): NAGVMQNPRHLVRRRGQEARLRCSPMKGHSHVYWYRQLPEEGLKFMVYLQKENIIDESGMPKERFSAEFPKEGPSILRIQQVVRGDSAAYFCASSPDRGTLFFGPGTRLTVL.

This clone was picked up a small number of times. The chain is built from TRBV12-5 and TRBJ2-7; possible D gene TRBD2, 6 bases. V gave up 10 bases and J gave up 2 bases, with 12 bases separating them. The CDR3 totals 12 residues. CDR1 is LGHNT, CDR2 FRNRAP, per germline. CDR3 nucleotides: TGTGCTAAACGACTAGGTCCCTACGAGCAGTACTTC. Residues: CAKRLGPYEQYF.

This chain uses TRBV6-4 with TRBJ1-4; 7 bases map to TRBD1. Per germline, CDR1 MRHNA and CDR2 SNTAGT. The length of the CDR3 is 12 residues. Trimming at V came to 5 bases and at J to 7 bases, leaving 1 base not matched to a gene. The CDR3 spells CASSRTGEKLFF. DNA for the CDR3: TGTGCCAGCAGTCGGACAGGTGAAAAACTGTTTTTT.

The J gene is TRBJ2-1, the V gene TRBV7-8; 13 nucleotides agree with TRBD2. The germline V gene has CDR1 SGHVS and CDR2 FQNEAQ. The length of the CDR3 is 15 residues. J was trimmed by 4 bases and V by 5 bases; bases with no gene match: 2. In nucleotides, the CDR3 is TGTGCCAGCAGCACACTAGCGGGAGGGTACAATGAGCAGTTCTTC. As protein: CASSTLAGGYNEQFF.

The rearrangement joins TRBV3-1 (or the pseudogene TRBV3-2) to TRBJ2-7; TRBD1 matches at 8 bases. Per germline, CDR1 LGHDT and CDR2 YNNKEL (reference sequence). Losses at the gene ends were 1 base for V and 3 bases for J; bases not matched to a gene: 11. The CDR3 is 17 amino acids. The CDR3 DNA sequence: TGTGCCAGCAGCCAAGTCAAGTTTTCCGGGACAGGCTACGAGCAGTACTTC. It yields the protein CASSQVKFSGTGYEQYF.

V and J are TRBV19 and TRBJ2-3; 10 bases fit TRBD2. The trim removed 5 bases at V and 2 bases at J, leaving 13 bases unmatched. The CDR3 runs 18 residues. Germline CDR1 reads LNHDA; CDR2 reads SQIVND (reference sequence). The CDR3 region has the DNA TGTGCCAGTAGTCCCCGGGAGGCTAGCGGGAGTTTCACAGATACGCAGTATTTT. Translation gives CASSPREASGSFTDTQYF.

The CDR3 here is CASSQGTLAGGLLSTQYF. CDR3 in DNA: TGCGCCAGCAGCCAAGGTACGCTAGCGGGAGGGCTGTTGAGTACGCAGTATTTT. The rearrangement joins TRBV4-3 to TRBJ2-3, with 12 bases aligning to TRBD2. The J segment lost 8 bases and the V segment lost 1 base, leaving 13 bases of the junction unmatched. The CDR3 is made up of 18 amino acids. Germline V gene sequence: CDR1 LGHNA, CDR2 YSLEER.

V and J are TRBV7-8 and TRBJ2-3; 10 bases align to TRBD2. The germline CDR1 and CDR2 sequences are SGHVS and FQNEAQ. V gave up 1 base and J gave up 4 bases; unmatched junction bases: 8. This CDR3 contains 17 residues. CDR3 loop: CASSLGPRTSGSDTQYF. CDR3 nucleotides: TGTGCCAGCAGCTTAGGGCCCAGGACTAGCGGATCAGATACGCAGTATTTT.

The chain couples TRBV9 to TRBJ1-1; D remains unclear. V lost 0 bases, J lost 5 bases, and 8 bases lay in between. This CDR3 has 13 residues. Per the germline V gene, CDR1 is SGDLS and CDR2 is YYNGEE. This CDR3 is CASSVGRETEAFF. The CDR3 nucleotides are TGTGCCAGCAGCGTAGGGAGGGAGACTGAAGCTTTCTTT.

This chain uses TRBV5-1 with TRBJ1-4; 9 bases match TRBD1. Losses at the gene ends were 4 bases for V and 8 bases for J; bases not matched to a gene: 9. The germline V gene encodes CDR1 SGHRS and CDR2 YFSETQ. The CDR3 extends over 15 amino acids. CDR3 DNA: TGCGCCAGCAGCAACCCGGGACAGGGTCCGGAAAAACTGTTTTTT. As protein: CASSNPGQGPEKLFF.

V and J are TRBV10-3 and TRBJ2-1, with D uncertain. Germline V CDR1 and CDR2: ENHRY, SYGVKD. The CDR3 has 11 residues. The V end lost 8 bases, the J end lost 4 bases, and 6 bases lay between the germline ends. DNA for the CDR3: TGTGCCATCTCACAGTACAATGAGCAGTTCTTC. It encodes CAISQYNEQFF.

The chain carries TRBV28 and TRBJ1-6; 12 nucleotides agree with TRBD1. The CDR3 runs to 21 residues. The junction had 18 bases not matched to a gene; V was cut back by 6 bases and J by 3 bases. Per germline, CDR1 MDHEN and CDR2 SYDVKM. In nucleotides, the CDR3 is TGTGCCAGCAGGATTAAGTTCGACCCGGGACAGGGGGCTGTCTATAATTCACCCCTCCACTTT. Amino acids: CASRIKFDPGQGAVYNSPLHF.

The gene calls are TRBV7-9 and TRBJ2-3; TRBD2 agrees at 12 bases. CDR1 is SEHNR and CDR2 is FQNEAQ in the germline V gene (reference sequence). The trim removed 0 bases at V and 2 bases at J, leaving 3 bases unmatched. This CDR3 has 17 amino acids. In DNA form, the CDR3 reads TGTGCCAGCAGCTTAGCCGGACTAGCGGGAACCACAGATACGCAGTATTTT. This gives the protein CASSLAGLAGTTDTQYF.

V is TRBV27 and J is TRBJ2-2; 7 bases align to TRBD1. The V segment lost 7 bases and the J segment 6 bases; nucleotides outside the gene matches: 14. Germline CDR1 MNHEY, CDR2 SMNVEV (reference sequence). The CDR3 spans 16 residues. The CDR3 DNA reads as TGTGCCAGCACCTTAAGGGGGCGCATTACACCCGGGGAGCTGTTTTTT. It encodes CASTLRGRITPGELFF.

The chain links TRBV19 to TRBJ1-5; TRBD1 matches at 8 bases. V shed 5 bases and J 3 bases; nucleotides not matched to a gene: 3. CDR3 length equals 14 residues. Germline CDR1 LNHDA, CDR2 SQIVND (reference sequence). In DNA form, the CDR3 reads TGTGCCAGTAGTGCAGGGGGCCCCAATCAGCCCCAGCATTTT. As protein: CASSAGGPNQPQHF.

The rearrangement joins TRBV7-3 to TRBJ2-6, with D possibly matching TRBD2 (5 bases). The ends were cut back, 5 bases at V and 2 bases at J, with 13 bases in the middle. The CDR3 extends over 16 amino acids. Germline lookup yields CDR1 SGHTA and CDR2 FQGTGA. The CDR3 loop is CASSPRARTGANVLTF. The CDR3 coding sequence is TGTGCCAGCAGCCCGCGGGCGCGGACTGGGGCCAACGTCCTGACTTTC.

The V and J genes are TRBV28 and TRBJ1-5; 8 nucleotides agree with TRBD1. Trimming cost V 10 bases and J 6 bases; bases outside gene matches: 20. The CDR3 runs 17 residues. Germline V gene sequence: CDR1 MDHEN, CDR2 SYDVKM. In nucleotides, the CDR3 is TGTGCCACCACCAACTCAAGGATCAGACAGGGGAGTCAGCCCCAGCATTTT. It translates to CATTNSRIRQGSQPQHF.

This rearrangement joins TRBV19 to TRBJ2-1, with 9 bases fitting TRBD2. The V gene end was trimmed by 5 bases and the J gene end by 4 bases; junction bases not matched to a gene: 12. The V gene's germline CDR1 is LNHDA and CDR2 SQIVND (reference sequence). There are 17 residues in the CDR3. This CDR3 is CASSSHLASGDYNEQFF. Written as DNA, the CDR3 is TGTGCCAGTAGTTCACACTTAGCTAGCGGGGATTACAATGAGCAGTTCTTC.

The chain joins TRBV11-3 to TRBJ2-3; 12 nucleotides agree with TRBD2. The CDR3 is 16 amino acids. Germline values: CDR1 SGHNT, CDR2 YENEEA. The J segment lost 4 bases and the V segment lost 5 bases, leaving 7 bases of the junction unmatched. The CDR3: CASSTGTSGFADTQYF. For the CDR3, the DNA is TGTGCCAGCAGCACCGGGACTAGCGGGTTCGCAGATACGCAGTATTTT.

The gene calls are TRBV30 and TRBJ1-4; 8 positions agree with TRBD1. V shed 7 bases and J 8 bases; nucleotides not matched to a gene: 9. The V gene's germline CDR1 is GTSNPN and CDR2 SVGIG (reference sequence). The CDR3 spans 13 residues. The CDR3 DNA follows: TGTGCCTACAGGACAGGGTGGGAAGAAAAACTGTTTTTT. It codes for CAYRTGWEEKLFF. The complete variable domain, with remaining parts taken from reference TRBV30 and TRBJ1-4, reads SQTIHQWPATLVQPVGSPLSLECTVEGTSNPNLYWYRQAAGRGLQLLFYSVGIGQISSEVPQNLSASRPQDRQFILSSKKLLLSDSGFYLCAYRTGWEEKLFFGSGTQLSVL.

V is TRBV28 and J is TRBJ2-1, with TRBD2 matching over 15 bases. With V trimmed by 3 bases and J by 7 bases, 1 base remained unmatched. The CDR3 sequence is 15 residues long. Germline CDR1 reads MDHEN; CDR2 reads SYDVKM. CDR3 in DNA: TGTGCCAGCAGTTTCGGGACTAGCGGGAGGAATGAGCAGTTCTTC. As protein: CASSFGTSGRNEQFF.

The chain has TRBV19 and TRBJ1-3; D is perhaps TRBD1 (6 bases). Germline V gives CDR1 LNHDA, CDR2 SQIVND (reference sequence). Between the trimmed V and J ends, which lost 7 bases and 3 bases, there was a span of 16 bases. This CDR3 has 15 amino acids. The CDR3 loop is CASIPQGIRGNTIYF. CDR3 bases: TGTGCCAGTATCCCCCAGGGGATACGTGGAAACACCATATATTTT. Variable domain in full (rest from reference TRBV19 and TRBJ1-3): DGGITQSPKYLFRKEGQNVTLSCEQNLNHDAMYWYRQDPGQGLRLIYYSQIVNDFQKGDIAEGYSVSREKKESFPLTVTSAQKNPTAFYLCASIPQGIRGNTIYFGEGSWLTVV.

The J gene is TRBJ2-1, the V gene TRBV25-1, with 12 bases identical to TRBD2. Unmatched junction bases numbered 4, after V lost 5 bases and J lost 8 bases. CDR1 and CDR2 (germline): MGHDK, SYGVNS. This CDR3 is built from 14 residues. DNA for the CDR3: TGTGCCAGCAGTTTCCGACTAGCGGGAGATGAGCAGTTCTTC. Encoded protein: CASSFRLAGDEQFF. The entire variable domain, with the rest obtained from reference TRBV25-1 and TRBJ2-1, is as follows: EADIYQTPRYLVIGTGKKITLECSQTMGHDKMYWYQQDPGMELHLIHYSYGVNSTEKGDLSSESTVSRIRTEHFPLTLESARPSHTSQYLCASSFRLAGDEQFFGPGTRLTVL.

The gene calls are TRBV19 and TRBJ1-6; 12 bases map to TRBD1. Germline V lookup: CDR1 LNHDA, CDR2 SQIVND (reference sequence). The CDR3 contains 14 residues. J gave up 13 bases and V 4 bases, and 5 bases lay outside the gene matches. DNA for the CDR3: TGTGCCAGTAGTAAGGGACAGGGGGCGGGCCCCCTCCACTTT. Translated, it gives CASSKGQGAGPLHF. Full variable domain (remainder filled in from reference TRBV19 and TRBJ1-6): DGGITQSPKYLFRKEGQNVTLSCEQNLNHDAMYWYRQDPGQGLRLIYYSQIVNDFQKGDIAEGYSVSREKKESFPLTVTSAQKNPTAFYLCASSKGQGAGPLHFGNGTRLTVT.

This chain joins TRBV27 and TRBJ1-2; 9 nucleotides match TRBD1. The CDR3 consists of 16 residues. V dropped 0 bases and J dropped 2; count of bases not matched to a gene: 4. Germline loops: CDR1 MNHEY, CDR2 SMNVEV (reference sequence). CDR3 bases: TGTGCCAGCAGTTTATCGCCTGGGACAGGGAACTATGGCTACACCTTC. Amino acids: CASSLSPGTGNYGYTF.

This rearrangement joins TRBV27 to TRBJ2-1, with TRBD2 matching over 8 bases. The V gene end was trimmed by 7 bases and the J gene end by 4 bases; junction bases not matched to a gene: 9. This CDR3 has 15 residues. Germline V gene data show CDR1 as MNHEY and CDR2 as SMNVEV (reference sequence). CDR3 bases: TGTGCCAGCAAGAACGGAGCGGGAGCTTACAATGAGCAGTTCTTC. Its translation is CASKNGAGAYNEQFF.

CDR3 in amino acids: CASSSRETQYF. The CDR3 DNA sequence: TGTGCCAGCAGCTCGCGGGAGACCCAGTACTTC. V usage is TRBV7-6 and J usage is TRBJ2-5; D not resolved. The germline V gene encodes CDR1 SGHVS and CDR2 FNYEAQ. V lost 4 bases and J 5 bases, leaving 5 bases between the germline ends. The CDR3 spans 11 residues.

The CDR3 bases are TGTGCCTGGAGTGAGGGACAGGTCTACGAGCAGTACTTC. Translated: CAWSEGQVYEQYF. The chain has TRBV30 and TRBJ2-7; 8 bases agree with TRBD1. Trimming removed 1 base from V and 3 bases from J; junction bases left unmatched: 2. The CDR3 is made up of 13 amino acids. The germline gives CDR1 GTSNPN, CDR2 SVGIG (reference sequence).

The CDR3 coding sequence is TGTGCCAGCAGCTTTAGAGTGCCTAGCGGGAGGGCTCTGGATGAGCAGTTCTTC. Translation gives CASSFRVPSGRALDEQFF. The chain couples TRBV7-2 to TRBJ2-1; 12 bases align to TRBD2. CDR3 length: 18 amino acids. The germline CDR1 and CDR2 sequences are SGHTA and FQGNSA. The junction had 14 bases not matched to a gene; V was cut back by 3 bases and J by 8 bases.

This rearrangement joins TRBV2 to TRBJ1-5; 8 nucleotides align to TRBD1. The length of the CDR3 is 15 residues. Trimming removed 8 bases from V and 7 bases from J; junction bases left unmatched: 13. CDR1 is SNHLY, CDR2 FYNNEI, per germline. The CDR3 is CASVGQGLSGQPQHF. CDR3 nucleotides: TGTGCCAGCGTAGGACAGGGACTTTCGGGACAGCCCCAGCATTTT.

This rearrangement joins TRBV19 to TRBJ2-3, with 11 bases fitting TRBD2. Germline CDR1 reads LNHDA; CDR2 reads SQIVND (reference sequence). The V gene end was trimmed by 5 bases and the J gene end by 4 bases; junction bases not matched to a gene: 8. The CDR3 has 16 amino acids. The CDR3 DNA reads TGTGCCAGTAGTCTGAGCGGGACTAGCGGCTCAGATACGCAGTATTTT. Translating gives CASSLSGTSGSDTQYF.

In the case of this clone: At the DNA level, this CDR3 is encoded by other sequences in the same sample as well. This rearrangement joins TRBV19 to TRBJ2-7; D possibly corresponds to TRBD1 (6 bases). V lost 3 bases and J 2 bases, leaving 14 bases between the germline ends. Germline V gene data show CDR1 as LNHDA and CDR2 as SQIVND (reference sequence). This CDR3 is built from 15 residues. The CDR3 protein is CASSIAGADTYEQYF. CDR3 nucleotide sequence: TGTGCCAGTAGTATCGCAGGGGCTGACACCTACGAGCAGTACTTC.